This is a list of T cell receptor beta chains from one sample in a study of blood T cells in healthy people across ages. TCRdb ran MiXCR on the 5' RACE reads and lists one entry per CDR3 protein. Here the sample spans 600,000 to 850,000 distinct CDR3 sequences, roughly 43% being singletons. The sequenced material came from blood. The receptors derive from an older woman in good health. The CDR3 runs from the conserved cysteine through the conserved F or W. A D gene is named only where the DNA matches it firmly. Clone size appears in some rows only: once, few, many, or a class for an expanded clone.

J gene	clone size	D gene	V gene	CDR3 DNA	CDR3 protein
TRBJ1-1	few	.	TRBV5-1	TGCGCCAGCAGCCCCCAACAGGGAGGGAGCACTGAAGCTTTCTTT	CASSPQQGGSTEAFF
TRBJ1-1	.	TRBD1	TRBV29-1	TGCAGCGCCGAGGTGGGACAGCTCACTGAAGCTTTCTTT	CSAEVGQLTEAFF
TRBJ2-3	few	TRBD2	TRBV5-1	TGCGCCAGCAGCTCCGGACTAGCGGGGTTGACAGATACGCAGTATTTT	CASSSGLAGLTDTQYF
TRBJ1-2	.	.	TRBV6-5	TGTGCCGGTCACTCAAGACATTCTGGCTACACCTTC	CAGHSRHSGYTF
TRBJ2-3	.	TRBD2	TRBV3-1	TGTGCCAGCAGCCCCTTACTAGCGGGAGTTGCAGATACGCAGTATTTT	CASSPLLAGVADTQYF
TRBJ1-4	.	.	TRBV20-1	TGCAGTGCTAGAGGACGGGAGAGTGGTGAAAAACTGTTTTTT	CSARGRESGEKLFF
TRBJ1-1	once	.	TRBV20-1	TGCAGTGCTAGAAACACCAGGGGCTCTGAAGCTTTCTTT	CSARNTRGSEAFF
TRBJ1-4	.	.	TRBV20-1	TGCAGTGCTGGAGATTCCGCTGGGGGAGGAGAAAAACTGTTTTTT	CSAGDSAGGGEKLFF
TRBJ2-7	many	.	TRBV12-3/TRBV12-4	TGTGCCAGCAGTTTAGTAGACGAGCAGTACTTC	CASSLVDEQYF
TRBJ2-1	many	.	TRBV9	TGTGCCAGCAGCGCCGGACAGAGCCACAATGAGCAGTTCTTC	CASSAGQSHNEQFF
TRBJ2-2	.	.	TRBV12-3/TRBV12-4	TGTGCCAGCAGTTTTCAGAGAGGGGAGCTGTTTTTT	CASSFQRGELFF
TRBJ2-1	.	TRBD1	TRBV4-1	TGCGCCAGCAGCCAAGGACAGGGGGCATGGAATGAGCAGTTCTTC	CASSQGQGAWNEQFF
TRBJ2-1	once	.	TRBV20-1	TGCAGTGCCCCAGACAGCTATTCCTACAATGAGCAGTTCTTC	CSAPDSYSYNEQFF
TRBJ2-1	.	TRBD2	TRBV28	TGTGCCAGCAGTCCCCCCAGCGGGAGAGCGGATGAGCAGTTCTTC	CASSPPSGRADEQFF
TRBJ2-2	.	.	TRBV2	TGTGCCAGCAGTGAGGAGGACACCGGGGAGCTGTTTTTT	CASSEEDTGELFF
TRBJ1-1	once	.	TRBV10-3	TGTGCCATCGGTATTACCGGGACAACAGGCACTGAAGCTTTCTTT	CAIGITGTTGTEAFF
TRBJ2-1	.	.	TRBV6-5	TGTGCCGCAAAGGCACAGCACAATGAGCAGTTCTTC	CAAKAQHNEQFF
TRBJ2-5	.	TRBD1	TRBV6-6	TGTGCCAGCAGTACCTTGACAGGGGGCTACGAGACCCAGTACTTC	CASSTLTGGYETQYF
TRBJ2-2	few	.	TRBV11-2	TGTGCCAGCAGCTTAGCGCTGACCGGGGAGCTGTTTTTT	CASSLALTGELFF
TRBJ2-1	few	TRBD2	TRBV9	TGTGCCAGCAGCGTCTCAGGACTAGCGGGAGACCTGAGCTCCTACAATGAGCAGTTCTTC	CASSVSGLAGDLSSYNEQFF
TRBJ1-2	few	.	TRBV6-4	TGTGCCAGCAGTGACTCGATGGCGGCAACTTACTATGGCTACACCTTC	CASSDSMAATYYGYTF
TRBJ1-2	many	.	TRBV29-1	TGCAGCGTTGAAGATAGTCAGTCCTATGGCTACACCTTC	CSVEDSQSYGYTF
TRBJ1-2	.	TRBD1	TRBV20-1	TGCAGTCTTGGGGGAACGACAGGGGGCTATGGCTACACCTTC	CSLGGTTGGYGYTF